This entry lists 25 T cell receptor beta chains sequenced from one sample in a study of response to subunit inactivated influenza vaccine. TCRdb processed the RT-PCR reads anew with MiXCR; each CDR3 protein has one entry. In the table there are around 580,000 distinct CDR3 sequences, less than 15% of which are singletons. The sequencing here drew on PBMCs from blood, taken 11 to 12 days after vaccination. The receptors were gathered from a man aged 45 to 65 who received an inactivated influenza vaccine.

The gene calls are TRBV10-2 and TRBJ1-4, with 10 bases matching TRBD1. The CDR3 length is 14 residues. Germline loops: CDR1 WSHSY, CDR2 SAAADI. With V trimmed by 6 bases and J by 10 bases, 8 bases remained unmatched. CDR3 residues: CASRPGQGYGKLFF. In nucleotides, the CDR3 is TGCGCCAGCAGGCCGGGACAGGGGTATGGAAAACTGTTTTTT.

This chain uses TRBV5-1 with TRBJ2-1, with 8 bases that match TRBD1. Germline V gene data show CDR1 as SGHRS and CDR2 as YFSETQ. The CDR3 runs to 13 residues. The junction had 11 bases not matched to a gene; V was cut back by 4 bases and J by 14 bases. CDR3 sequence: CASSTGGGTGEFF. CDR3 in DNA: TGCGCCAGCAGCACCGGAGGGGGGACAGGAGAGTTCTTC. The complete variable domain, with remaining parts taken from reference TRBV5-1 and TRBJ2-1, reads KAGVTQTPRYLIKTRGQQVTLSCSPISGHRSVSWYQQTPGQGLQFLFEYFSETQRNKGNFPGRFSGRQFSNSRSEMNVSTLELGDSALYLCASSTGGGTGEFFGPGTRLTVL.

This chain joins TRBV5-1 and TRBJ2-1; 8 nucleotides agree with TRBD1. From germline, CDR1 is SGHRS and CDR2 YFSETQ. V shed 3 bases, J shed 5 bases, and the junction held 10 bases outside the gene matches. The CDR3 sequence is 16 residues long. CDR3 DNA: TGCGCCAGCAGCTCGGAGACAGGGGCTTCGAACAATGAGCAGTTCTTC. As protein: CASSSETGASNNEQFF.

This rearrangement joins TRBV4-1 to TRBJ2-5; D uncertain. In germline, CDR1 is MGHRA, CDR2 YSYEKL. V was pared by 1 base and J by 4 bases, with 13 bases between. CDR3 size: 15 residues. As DNA, the CDR3 is TGCGCCAGCAGCCAAGTATCTAGAAGTGGAGAGACCCAGTACTTC. Translated: CASSQVSRSGETQYF.

The chain uses TRBV12-3 or TRBV12-4 and TRBJ2-2, with D uncertain. Trimming shortened V by 6 bases and J by 0 bases, and 14 bases separated the two germline ends. This CDR3 has 16 amino acids. The CDR3 protein is CASSRSTVPNTGELFF. The DNA of the CDR3 is TGTGCCAGCAGCCGCTCGACGGTTCCGAACACCGGGGAGCTGTTTTTT.

This clonotype showed up just a few times. This chain joins TRBV11-1 and TRBJ2-1, with 8 bases fitting TRBD2. The CDR3 runs to 16 residues. The V segment lost 1 base and the J segment 9 bases; nucleotides outside the gene matches: 11. Germline-derived CDR1 and CDR2 are SGHAT and FQDESV (reference sequence). The CDR3, as DNA: TGTGCCAGCAGCTTAGAACCGGGGGGGCTTTCAGGTGAGCAGTTCTTC. It yields the protein CASSLEPGGLSGEQFF.

V is TRBV4-3 and J is TRBJ1-4, with D possibly matching TRBD1 (6 bases). This CDR3 contains 15 residues. The V gene lost 0 bases and the J gene lost 8 bases, with 13 bases spanning the gap. Germline-derived CDR1 and CDR2 are LGHNA and YSLEER. The CDR3 sequence: CASSQDPKGGEKLFF. CDR3 nucleotide sequence: TGCGCCAGCAGCCAAGATCCAAAAGGGGGGGAAAAACTGTTTTTT.

The rearrangement links TRBV6-5 to TRBJ2-3, with 7 bases aligning to TRBD2. The V gene's germline CDR1 is MNHEY and CDR2 SVGAGI. This CDR3 region has 16 residues. J gave up 9 bases and V 0 bases, and 12 bases lay outside the gene matches. The CDR3 reads CASSYSREGHKGTQYF. The CDR3 DNA is TGTGCCAGCAGTTACTCGAGGGAGGGCCATAAAGGCACGCAGTATTTT.

The V gene is TRBV4-3, the J gene TRBJ2-6; D unclear. Deletions cut 1 base from V and 0 bases from J, with 19 bases between. The CDR3 has 20 amino acids. Germline CDR1 LGHNA, CDR2 YSLEER. The CDR3 protein is CASSQVSSPALPSGANVLTF. For the CDR3, the DNA is TGCGCCAGCAGCCAAGTATCGTCCCCCGCCCTCCCCTCTGGGGCCAACGTCCTGACTTTC.

This clonotype was seen a few times. V gene TRBV7-2 combines with J gene TRBJ2-1; 8 nucleotides agree with TRBD2. The J segment lost 6 bases and the V segment lost 7 bases, leaving 5 bases of the junction unmatched. The length of the CDR3 is 13 residues. Germline CDR1 is SGHTA and CDR2 is FQGNSA. The DNA of the CDR3 is TGTGCCAGCATTCCGGCGGGAGGCAATGAGCAGTTCTTC. Protein: CASIPAGGNEQFF.

This clonotype was counted only a few times. The genes are TRBV15 and TRBJ1-2; D unclear. V lost 5 bases and J lost 8, with 12 bases in between. CDR1 is LNHNV, CDR2 YYDKDF, per germline (reference sequence). CDR3 size: 12 residues. The CDR3 region has the DNA TGTGCCACCAGCCCCCGGCCCGGGGGCTACACCTTC. This codes for CATSPRPGGYTF.

This clonotype was seen more than once but under ten times. V and J are TRBV29-1 and TRBJ2-2; 10 bases align to TRBD2. The V gene's germline CDR1 is SQVTM and CDR2 ANQGSEA. Trimming at V came to 3 bases and at J to 3 bases, leaving 1 base not matched to a gene. CDR3 size: 14 residues. As DNA, the CDR3 is TGCAGCGTTGACCTAGCGGGAGACACCGGGGAGCTGTTTTTT. Amino acid sequence: CSVDLAGDTGELFF.

The chain carries TRBV11-2 and TRBJ1-1, with D possibly matching TRBD1 (6 bases). This CDR3 has 13 amino acids. V was pared by 5 bases and J by 7 bases, with 14 bases between. Germline CDR1 reads SGHAT; CDR2 reads FQNNGV. In DNA form, the CDR3 reads TGTGCCAGCAGCCCAGGGCGGGGGCGTGAAGCTTTCTTT. Translating gives CASSPGRGREAFF.

A few counts support this clonotype. This rearrangement joins TRBV3-1 to TRBJ2-7, with D tentatively TRBD2 (6 bases). The V end was cut by 4 bases, the J end by 7 bases, with 17 bases between. CDR3 size: 14 residues. Germline loops: CDR1 LGHDT, CDR2 YNNKEL (reference sequence). The CDR3 nucleotides read TGTGCCAGCAGCCCTCCGACTAGTTCGAGTGAGCAGTACTTC. This gives the protein CASSPPTSSSEQYF.

The chain joins TRBV20-1 to TRBJ1-5; D ambiguous. CDR3 length: 13 residues. The V gene's germline CDR1 is DFQATT and CDR2 SNEGSKA (reference sequence). The V end lost 5 bases, the J end lost 4 bases, and 12 bases lay between the germline ends. The chain's CDR3 is CSAGLGGNQPQHF. In DNA form, the CDR3 reads TGCAGTGCTGGACTTGGAGGTAATCAGCCCCAGCATTTT.

This clonotype was picked up a small number of times. This rearrangement joins TRBV4-3 to TRBJ2-6, with 10 bases lining up with TRBD2. V was pared by 1 base and J by 4 bases, with 13 bases of the junction left unmatched. The CDR3 runs to 20 residues. Germline CDR1 LGHNA, CDR2 YSLEER. The CDR3 sequence: CASSQVASLAGAPGANVLTF. The CDR3 bases are TGCGCCAGCAGCCAAGTGGCTAGTCTAGCGGGAGCTCCCGGGGCCAACGTCCTGACTTTC.

This rearrangement joins TRBV13 to TRBJ2-2; maybe TRBD2 (6 bases). Per the germline V gene, CDR1 is PRHDT and CDR2 is FYEKMQ (reference sequence). The CDR3 consists of 14 residues. Deletions cut 7 bases from V and 2 bases from J, with 11 bases between. CDR3 sequence (DNA): TGTGCCAGCAACCGCGGGATTAACACCGGGGAGCTGTTTTTT. It is translated as CASNRGINTGELFF. Together with reference TRBV13 and TRBJ2-2, the CDR3 gives the full variable domain: AAGVIQSPRHLIKEKRETATLKCYPIPRHDTVYWYQQGPGQDPQFLISFYEKMQSDKGSIPDRFSAQQFSDYHSELNMSSLELGDSALYFCASNRGINTGELFFGEGSRLTVL.

The V and J genes are TRBV21-1 and TRBJ1-1. TRBV21-1 is listed as a pseudogene. The CDR3 spans 13 residues. CDR3 DNA: TGTGCCAGCAGCAAAGTTTTGCGCTCTGAAGCTTTCTTT. Protein: CASSKVLRSEAFF.

This chain links TRBV27 with TRBJ2-3, with D perhaps TRBD1 or TRBD2 (6 bases each). The V and J ends lost 7 bases and 2 bases respectively, with 16 bases between them. CDR3 length: 15 amino acids. CDR1 is MNHEY and CDR2 is SMNVEV in the germline V gene (reference sequence). The CDR3 here is CASKVGGTLTDTQYF. The CDR3 region has the DNA TGTGCCAGCAAAGTGGGCGGGACACTCACAGATACGCAGTATTTT.

The table lists this clonotype with many counts. V usage is TRBV12-3 or TRBV12-4 and J usage is TRBJ2-2; 8 bases fit TRBD1. With V trimmed by 3 bases and J by 7 bases, 1 base remained unmatched. This CDR3 is built from 13 residues. CDR3: CASSFGQGGELFF. For the CDR3, the DNA is TGTGCCAGCAGTTTCGGACAGGGCGGGGAGCTGTTTTTT.

This clonotype showed up just a few times. J is TRBJ2-1 and V is TRBV4-2, with D perhaps matching TRBD2 (6 bases). V lost 6 bases and J lost 8, with 14 bases in between. The CDR3 contains 13 residues. CDR1 and CDR2 from the germline V gene are LGHNA and YNFKEQ. This CDR3 reads CASSGGGKDEQFF. The CDR3, as DNA: TGTGCCAGCAGTGGTGGGGGGAAAGATGAGCAGTTCTTC.

A few counts support this clonotype. The chain couples TRBV12-3 or TRBV12-4 to TRBJ2-3; tentative D call: TRBD2 (5 bases). Trimming took 4 bases from V and 6 from J, leaving 11 bases between them. CDR3 length: 13 residues. CDR3 in DNA: TGTGCCAGCAGTTCTGCTGGGGAGGATACGCAGTATTTT. Translation gives CASSSAGEDTQYF.

This clonotype came up a few times. The chain has TRBV7-2 and TRBJ2-1; TRBD2 agrees at 7 bases. This CDR3 is 16 amino acids long. J gave up 10 bases and V 1 base, and 13 bases lay outside the gene matches. Germline-derived CDR1 and CDR2 are SGHTA and FQGNSA. CDR3: CASSLVASGKVREQFF. CDR3 nucleotides: TGTGCCAGCAGCTTAGTGGCTAGCGGTAAGGTTAGGGAGCAGTTCTTC.

The chain employs TRBV6-4 and TRBJ2-1; 7 bases map to TRBD2. CDR1 and CDR2 (germline): MRHNA, SNTAGT. This CDR3 has 17 residues. V trimming: 7 bases; J trimming: 7 bases; junction bases outside the gene matches: 19. The CDR3 DNA sequence: TGTGCCAGCATCCCCAGGTGCGGGACTATCGTAGGGAATGAGCAGTTCTTC. Residues: CASIPRCGTIVGNEQFF.

A few counts support this clonotype. The chain couples TRBV7-2 to TRBJ2-7; TRBD1 agrees at 9 bases. The germline V gene encodes CDR1 SGHTA and CDR2 FQGNSA. J was trimmed by 7 bases and V by 1 base; bases with no gene match: 8. This CDR3 is 15 amino acids long. CDR3 amino acids: CASSLGGQGLWEQYF. CDR3 DNA: TGTGCCAGCAGCTTAGGGGGACAGGGTCTGTGGGAGCAGTACTTC.